A single sample is the source of the 16 T cell receptor beta chains below, sequenced in a study of early T cells in non-severe SARS-CoV-2 infection. TCRdb itself ran the 5' RACE reads through MiXCR, one entry per CDR3 protein. The profile covers about 23,000 distinct CDR3 sequences, with about 5.3% appearing a single time and about 10% taken by the ten largest. Sequencing used whole blood. The receptors come from an adult who was a healthcare worker with PCR-confirmed SARS-CoV-2 infection or an uninfected control (not recorded which).

This clonotype was seen repeatedly, ten times or more. CDR3 nucleotide sequence: TGTGCCAGCAGTCCCACCACAATAAGACTAGGAGACATTCAGTACTTC. It yields the protein CASSPTTIRLGDIQYF. The chain links TRBV6-5 to TRBJ2-4; D may be TRBD2 (6 bases). V lost 5 bases and J 8 bases, leaving 22 bases between the germline ends. The germline CDR1 and CDR2 sequences are MNHEY and SVGAGI. The CDR3 sequence is 16 residues long.

This clonotype was detected ten times or more. The rearrangement links TRBV20-1 to TRBJ2-1; the match to TRBD2 covers 13 bases. The germline V gene has CDR1 DFQATT and CDR2 SNEGSKA (reference sequence). Trimming cost V 6 bases and J 8 bases; bases outside gene matches: 7. The CDR3 is 14 residues long. CDR3 in DNA: TGCAGTGCCCGCGGGACTAGCGGGAATGATGAGCAGTTCTTC. Translating gives CSARGTSGNDEQFF.

Details on this clonotype: A single base separates this from a much larger clone, so it may be a read error. The chain's CDR3 is CASSDGTSGRSTGELFF. The CDR3 DNA reads TGTGCCAGCAGCGACGGGACTAGCGGGAGGTCAACCGGGGAGCTGTTTTTT. The rearrangement uses TRBV3-1 and TRBJ2-2, with 15 bases fitting TRBD2. This CDR3 comprises 17 residues. CDR1 LGHDT and CDR2 YNNKEL come from the germline V gene (reference sequence). V shed 5 bases and J 5 bases; nucleotides not matched to a gene: 6.

Ten or more counts support this clonotype. The chain couples TRBV7-2 to TRBJ2-2; TRBD2 matches 10 bases. Unmatched junction bases numbered 5, after V lost 1 base and J lost 6 bases. Per germline, CDR1 SGHTA and CDR2 FQGNSA. This CDR3 region has 16 residues. The CDR3 reads CASSLVPGLASGELFF. In DNA form, the CDR3 reads TGTGCCAGCAGCTTAGTACCGGGACTAGCGTCCGGGGAGCTGTTTTTT.

This clonotype was seen a few times. The chain is built from TRBV6-2 or TRBV6-3 and TRBJ2-7, with 8 bases that match TRBD2. V lost 6 bases, J lost 3 bases, and 4 bases stayed unmatched. The CDR3 consists of 13 residues. Germline V CDR1 and CDR2: MNHEY, SVGEGT. CDR3 amino acids: CASRPGGNYEQYF. The DNA of the CDR3 is TGTGCCAGCAGGCCGGGAGGGAACTACGAGCAGTACTTC.

This clonotype appeared a few times. As DNA, the CDR3 is TGTGCCAGCAGCAAAGGGGAGGTTTGCTCCTACGAGCAGTACTTC. Its translation is CASSKGEVCSYEQYF. The J gene is TRBJ2-7, the V gene TRBV21-1; the tabulated D call, TRBD2, remains unverified against the DNA. TRBV21-1 is assigned pseudogene status. This CDR3 contains 15 residues.

This clonotype counts as medium-sized (0.01 to 0.1%). The rearrangement uses TRBV4-2 and TRBJ1-5; D is uncertain. This CDR3 has 16 amino acids. In germline, CDR1 is LGHNA, CDR2 YNFKEQ. The V end lost 0 bases, the J end lost 0 bases, and 9 bases lay between the germline ends. The CDR3 bases are TGTGCCAGCAGCCAAGAGGGCGGAAATAGCAATCAGCCCCAGCATTTT. It specifies CASSQEGGNSNQPQHF.

This clonotype qualifies as medium-sized. CDR3 sequence: CASSLVGTHYEQYF. As DNA, the CDR3 is TGTGCCAGCAGCTTGGTAGGGACGCACTACGAGCAGTACTTC. This sequence joins TRBV5-5 and TRBJ2-7; TRBD1 or TRBD2 may be the D gene (5 bases each). The CDR3 length is 14 residues. Between the trimmed V and J ends, which lost 0 bases and 3 bases, there was a span of 10 bases. Per germline, CDR1 SGHKS and CDR2 YYEKEE (reference sequence).

This clonotype has only a few counts. The V and J genes are TRBV6-4 and TRBJ2-1; TRBD2 might be the D (7 bases). CDR3 length: 16 residues. Germline-derived CDR1 and CDR2 are MRHNA and SNTAGT. V lost 5 bases and J 3 bases, leaving 17 bases between the germline ends. CDR3 DNA sequence: TGTGCCAGCAGTAAGATGGGAGGGGGGGACTACAATGAGCAGTTCTTC. Its translation: CASSKMGGGDYNEQFF.

This clonotype was counted many times. The J gene is TRBJ2-2, the V gene TRBV20-1, with TRBD2 identical over 10 bases. Germline V gene sequence: CDR1 DFQATT, CDR2 SNEGSKA (reference sequence). J was trimmed by 5 bases and V by 6 bases; bases with no gene match: 6. The CDR3 contains 14 residues. CDR3 in DNA: TGCAGTGCCACAATAGCGGGAGGTACCGGGGAGCTGTTTTTT. It yields the protein CSATIAGGTGELFF.

This clonotype has a count of ten or more. The chain employs TRBV18 and TRBJ1-1, with unresolved D. The V and J ends lost 0 bases and 0 bases respectively, with 14 bases between them. CDR3 length: 17 residues. Per germline, CDR1 KGHSH and CDR2 LQKENI. This chain's CDR3 is CASSPPNQAMMNTEAFF. In DNA form, the CDR3 reads TGTGCCAGCTCACCACCGAATCAGGCGATGATGAACACTGAAGCTTTCTTT.

This clonotype was seen at least ten times. This chain uses TRBV28 with TRBJ2-7; 13 bases are a match to TRBD2. Germline V gives CDR1 MDHEN, CDR2 SYDVKM. V gave up 10 bases and J gave up 6 bases; unmatched junction bases: 12. The CDR3 is 15 residues long. The chain's CDR3 is CATTFGGTSGTEQYF. CDR3 nucleotide sequence: TGTGCCACCACCTTTGGAGGGACTAGCGGGACCGAGCAGTACTTC.

The rearrangement uses TRBV6-2 or TRBV6-3 and TRBJ2-7; 7 bases are shared with TRBD1. The V gene end was trimmed by 6 bases and the J gene end by 8 bases; junction bases not matched to a gene: 10. The CDR3 runs 13 residues. Germline V gene sequence: CDR1 MNHEY, CDR2 SVGEGT. The CDR3 DNA is TGTGCCAGCAGCTCAATCGACAGGGAACAGCAGTACTTC. It is translated as CASSSIDREQQYF.

This clonotype was seen at least ten times. V usage is TRBV20-1 and J usage is TRBJ2-3; TRBD2 agrees at 8 bases. CDR1 and CDR2 (germline): DFQATT, SNEGSKA (reference sequence). The CDR3 length is 15 residues. V was clipped by 4 bases and J by 4 bases; unmatched bases: 10. DNA for the CDR3: TGCAGTGCTACTCACCAGACGGGAGGGCCAGATACGCAGTATTTT. This encodes CSATHQTGGPDTQYF.

This clonotype appeared many times. V usage is TRBV4-2 and J usage is TRBJ2-3; TRBD2 might be the D (5 bases). V was pared by 4 bases and J by 2 bases, with 7 bases between. This CDR3 has 13 amino acids. The germline gives CDR1 LGHNA, CDR2 YNFKEQ. The CDR3 region is CASSREITDTQYF. In DNA form, the CDR3 reads TGTGCCAGCAGCCGGGAGATCACAGATACGCAGTATTTT.

Only a few counts were recorded for this clonotype. The V call is TRBV18, the J call TRBJ2-2; the match to TRBD2 covers 13 bases. This CDR3 has 16 amino acids. Germline-derived CDR1 and CDR2 are KGHSH and LQKENI. Trimming at V came to 5 bases and at J to 6 bases, leaving 6 bases not matched to a gene. Here the CDR3 reads CASSSGLAGAAGELFF. The CDR3 bases are TGTGCCAGCTCATCCGGACTAGCGGGAGCGGCCGGGGAGCTGTTTTTT.